Listed below are T cell receptor beta chains from one sample, sequenced in a study of PD-1 blockade in classical Hodgkin lymphoma. This table comes from immunoSEQ multiplex PCR, and its TCRdb copy is limited to in-frame clones, with some not included. The sample contains 46,000 or so clones, around four fifths of which appear only once. The source was peripheral blood mononuclear cells (PBMCs), collected before the fourth cycle of nivolumab. Every receptor here comes from a human donor with classical Hodgkin lymphoma. Both conserved end residues are trimmed from each CDR3.

length: 12; J: TRBJ1-6; V: TRBV7-9; CDR3: ASSLATFRAPLH
length: 12; J: TRBJ2-7; V: TRBV7-9; CDR3: ASSLSTGPYEQY
length: 13; J: TRBJ2-3; V: TRBV5-6; CDR3: ASSFVAGGRDTQY
length: 13; J: TRBJ2-1; V: TRBV6-6; CDR3: ASSRPGLTYNEQF
length: 13; J: TRBJ2-2; V: TRBV18; CDR3: ASSPRGTNTGELF
length: 17; J: TRBJ2-1; V: TRBV5-1; CDR3: ASTPLGGARTEANNEQF
length: 11; J: TRBJ1-2; V: TRBV25-1; CDR3: ASSDLGVYGYT
length: 13; J: TRBJ2-7; V: TRBV5-6; CDR3: ASSLGDRGSYEQY
length: 11; J: TRBJ1-1; V: TRBV6-6; CDR3: ASSYAENTEAF
length: 12; J: TRBJ1-1; V: TRBV5-6; CDR3: ASSAQDRNTEAF
length: 12; J: TRBJ1-2; V: TRBV6-5; CDR3: ASGGLTAGSGYT
length: 13; J: TRBJ1-1; V: TRBV7-2; CDR3: ASSQSVGAYTEAF
length: 14; J: TRBJ2-7; V: TRBV4-3; CDR3: ASSQEPWQGNYEQY
length: 11; J: TRBJ1-6; V: TRBV7-9; CDR3: ASSLADYSPLH
length: 11; J: TRBJ1-5; V: TRBV21-1; CDR3: ARGLPGSQPQH
length: 11; J: TRBJ1-2; V: TRBV7-3; CDR3: ASKNGPGDGYT
length: 14; J: TRBJ1-1; V: TRBV16; CDR3: ASSPPRTGVGTEAF
length: 13; J: TRBJ2-5; V: TRBV18; CDR3: ASSLTSGLQETQY
length: 14; J: TRBJ2-3; V: TRBV28; CDR3: ASSSRTQLIRDTQY
length: 12; J: TRBJ1-2; V: TRBV6-5; CDR3: ASSLAVEFYGYT
length: 11; J: TRBJ2-2; V: TRBV2; CDR3: AGREFDTGELF
length: 14; J: TRBJ2-2; V: TRBV11-2; CDR3: ASSFNGARHTGELF
length: 12; J: TRBJ1-6; V: TRBV7-2; CDR3: ASSSGQGRSPLH
length: 12; J: TRBJ1-6; V: TRBV10-2; CDR3: ANPQGSCGSPLH
length: 14; J: TRBJ1-1; V: TRBV5-1; CDR3: ASKPGHSNGDTEAF
length: 13; J: TRBJ1-1; V: TRBV4-2; CDR3: ASSQGQTMNTEAF
length: 12; J: TRBJ2-7; V: TRBV6-5; CDR3: ASSPTVGFYEQY
length: 14; J: TRBJ2-1; V: TRBV10-3; CDR3: AISEAHRGKGNEQF
length: 9; J: TRBJ1-2; V: TRBV6-6; CDR3: ASSTQGGYT